The rows below give T cell receptor beta chains drawn from one sample of a study of spatial heterogeneity in lung cancer. Using its own MiXCR run on the 5' RACE reads, TCRdb lists one record per CDR3 protein. Here the sample spans about 100,000 distinct CDR3 sequences, approximately 19% being singletons. The sample in question was PBMCs, obtained at follow-up. Source of these receptors: a male donor with early-stage non-small cell lung cancer. The CDR3 runs from the conserved cysteine through the conserved F or W. The order of the fields is clone size, D gene, J gene, V gene, CDR3 DNA, CDR3 protein. D genes are given only for firm matches. Clone size appears in some rows only: once, few, many, or a class for an expanded clone.

>-|TRBD2|TRBJ2-1|TRBV20-1
TGCAGTGCTAGTGCGGGGGGGCCGTATGAGCAGTTCTTC
CSASAGGPYEQFF
>-|TRBD1|TRBJ1-4|TRBV29-1
TGCAGCGTTTCCGGGACAGGATTTGAAAAACTGTTTTTT
CSVSGTGFEKLFF
>-|TRBD2|TRBJ2-5|TRBV6-2/TRBV6-3
TGTGCCAGCAGTTACGGCACTAGCGGGGCCCAAGAGACCCAGTACTTC
CASSYGTSGAQETQYF
>-|-|TRBJ1-5|TRBV20-1
TGCAGTGCTAGAGATCAGGGAAATAGCAATCAGCCCCAGCATTTT
CSARDQGNSNQPQHF
>-|-|TRBJ2-3|TRBV19
TGTGCCAGTAGTATAGATCCTCAAGGCGGGCGCCGGGATACGCTGTATTTT
CASSIDPQGGRRDTLYF
>-|TRBD2|TRBJ2-7|TRBV6-1
TGTGCCAGCAGTGAACAACCGGGACTAGTCCCCTACGAGCAGTACTTC
CASSEQPGLVPYEQYF
>many|-|TRBJ2-2|TRBV5-8
TGTGCCAGCAGCCCACTGACGATCACCGGGGAGCTGTTTTTT
CASSPLTITGELFF
>-|TRBD1|TRBJ1-2|TRBV18
TGTGCCAGCTCACCAGATGTATTGGGACAGGGGGCGACGGTCTACACCTTC
CASSPDVLGQGATVYTF
>few|TRBD2|TRBJ2-1|TRBV7-2
TGTGCCAGCAGCTTAAGGCTAGCGGGGGGCAATGAGCAGTTCTTC
CASSLRLAGGNEQFF
>-|TRBD1|TRBJ2-7|TRBV5-1
TGCGCCAGCAGCGGAGACCTTGGGACAGGGGAGCCCTACGAGCAGTACTTC
CASSGDLGTGEPYEQYF
>-|TRBD2|TRBJ2-5|TRBV7-2
TGTGCCAGCAGCCGGGGACTAGCGGGAGGCGGGGAGACCCAGTACTTC
CASSRGLAGGGETQYF
>few|-|TRBJ2-5|TRBV5-1
TGCGCCAGCAGCAGGGACACTGAGACCCAGTACTTC
CASSRDTETQYF
>-|-|TRBJ1-2|TRBV29-1
TGCAGCGGAGGAGAGGGCTATGGCTACACCTTC
CSGGEGYGYTF
>many|-|TRBJ2-2|TRBV20-1
TGCAGTGCTAGAGATTCTAGAGGGGGGGAGCTGTTTTTT
CSARDSRGGELFF
>few|-|TRBJ1-3|TRBV6-5
TGTGCCAGCAGTTACTCGAGGACAGCTGGAAACACCATATATTTT
CASSYSRTAGNTIYF
>few|TRBD1|TRBJ2-5|TRBV27
TGTGCCAGCAGTCACCTTTCGTGGCAGGGGGAAGAGACCCAGTACTTC
CASSHLSWQGEETQYF
>-|TRBD1|TRBJ2-2|TRBV5-1
TGCGCCAGCACCTTCGGGACAGGGAACACCGGGGAGCTGTTTTTT
CASTFGTGNTGELFF
>few|-|TRBJ2-2|TRBV5-1
TGCGCCAGCAGCTTGGCCTGGGAGCGGACCGGGGAGCTGTTTTTT
CASSLAWERTGELFF
>-|-|TRBJ1-2|TRBV30
TGTGCCTGGAGTTTTCAGGGCGGCTACACCTTC
CAWSFQGGYTF
>-|-|TRBJ2-5|TRBV7-7
TGTGCCAGCAGCCCGGGACGGACGTACCAAGAGACCCAGTACTTC
CASSPGRTYQETQYF
>many|-|TRBJ2-5|TRBV14
TGTGCCAGCAGCCAAGGAGATTTCCAAGAGACCCAGTACTTC
CASSQGDFQETQYF
>many|-|TRBJ2-1|TRBV2
TGTGCCAGCAACCGGGCTCAATCCTACAATGAGCAGTTCTTC
CASNRAQSYNEQFF
>few|TRBD1|TRBJ1-5|TRBV19
TGTGCCAGTAGCCTCGGGACAGGGGGAAGGTATCAGCCCCAGCATTTT
CASSLGTGGRYQPQHF
>few|-|TRBJ1-5|TRBV12-3/TRBV12-4
TGTGCCAGCAGTTTGACCACTCAGGGGATCCGTGGCAATCAGCCCCAGCATTTT
CASSLTTQGIRGNQPQHF
>few|-|TRBJ2-7|TRBV5-1
TGCGCCAGCAGCCGGGGACGGAACTACGAGCAGTACTTC
CASSRGRNYEQYF
>-|-|TRBJ2-6|TRBV5-1
TGCGCCAGCAGTTACCTAGGTCAAGTCGGTCCTGGGGCCAACGTCCTGACTTTC
CASSYLGQVGPGANVLTF
>-|-|TRBJ2-1|TRBV9
TGTGCCAGCAGCGCCGAGACGGCTTACAATGAGCAGTTCTTC
CASSAETAYNEQFF
>-|-|TRBJ1-4|TRBV30
TGTGCCTGGAGTGCAGGGCATGCAACTAATGAAAAACTGTTTTTT
CAWSAGHATNEKLFF
>few|-|TRBJ2-3|TRBV7-6
TGTGCCAGCAGCTTAGTACAGCAAACGCAGTATTTT
CASSLVQQTQYF
>-|-|TRBJ1-3|TRBV7-2
TGTGCCAGCAGCTTTAAGTTAGTAGGAAACACCATATATTTT
CASSFKLVGNTIYF
>-|TRBD1|TRBJ2-1|TRBV20-1
TGCAGTGCTACACTCCCTCCACAGGGGGCAAGGAATGAGCAGTTCTTC
CSATLPPQGARNEQFF
>few|-|TRBJ1-3|TRBV7-2
TGTGCCAGCAGCTTTCGGCTCGGTGGAAACACCATATATTTT
CASSFRLGGNTIYF
>-|-|TRBJ1-2|TRBV6-2/TRBV6-3
TGTGCCAGCAGTGATTACATGACAGGTTCTGGCTATGGCTACACCTTC
CASSDYMTGSGYGYTF
>few|TRBD1|TRBJ2-7|TRBV20-1
TGCAGTGCTACACCGGGACAGGGGCTGCAGTACTTC
CSATPGQGLQYF
>-|-|TRBJ1-6|TRBV3-1
TGTGCCAGCAGCCCAGGGTATTCACCCCTCCACTTT
CASSPGYSPLHF
>once|-|TRBJ1-2|TRBV29-1
TGCAGCGTTGAACAGGGGTCCCCTGGCTACACCTTC
CSVEQGSPGYTF
>few|-|TRBJ1-5|TRBV6-1
TGTGCCAGCAGCGCAACCAAGCCCCAGCATTTT
CASSATKPQHF
>few|-|TRBJ1-6|TRBV5-5
TGTGCCAGCAGCTTGGAGGGCCTGGATTCACCCCTCCACTTT
CASSLEGLDSPLHF